The clone carrying this T cell receptor (beta chain) was seen more than once but under ten times. Its target is not known. TCRdb ran MiXCR on the reads and lists one entry per CDR3 protein. This repertoire shows 200,000 or so distinct CDR3 sequences, about 38% found once; its top ten account for approximately 60%. V dropped 4 bases and J dropped 5 bases, with 14 bases sitting between them. CDR3 length: 14 residues. Germline values: CDR1 SEHNR, CDR2 FQNEAQ (reference sequence). The source of the sample is a study of T cell repertoires in cytomegalovirus infection. The starting material was CD8+ T cells from cultured PBMCs, obtained from culture after CMV antigen stimulation. The rearrangement joins TRBV7-9 to TRBJ2-5; possibly TRBD2 for D (5 bases). The clonotype was recovered from a human donor in good health (CMV status not recorded). Some clones in this sample may be carry-over from other donors' samples. Written as DNA, the CDR3 is TGTGCCAGCAGCTCCGGAGGTGCCCCGGAGACCCAGTACTTC. This translates into CASSSGGAPETQYF.